This TCR beta chain emerged from a study of early T cells in non-severe SARS-CoV-2 infection listed by TCRdb under 2021. General notes on the study: TCR sequencing used bulk RNA from unsorted whole blood, so alpha and beta chains could not be paired. What the work shows at the level of the full study, not this receptor alone: Matching against VDJdb was skewed toward anti-spike CD8 responses, likely underestimated virus-specific expansions, and missed private and CD4 specificities.

The library was built by means of 5' RACE. Sequencing used a NextSeq 500. The TCR library protocol attached unique molecular identifiers to individual cDNA molecules to correct for sequencing error and PCR bias. Both TCR alpha and beta chains were sequenced, and tight co-correlation was observed between alpha and beta sequence abundances in each sample. The study's processing was this. Decombinator V4 was used to perform V gene, J gene and CDR3 annotation of TCR sequences. Expanded TCRs were defined as changing significantly between any two time points under a Poisson model with p below 0.0001. TCR abundances were normalised to the total number of TCRs sequenced per sample and expressed as counts per million. TRAV1-2 paired with TRAJ12, TRAJ20 or TRAJ33 defined MAIT TCRs, while TRAV10 paired with TRAJ18 defined iNKT TCRs. A search of VDJdb, accessed on 1 November 2021, was run for TCRs annotated to CMV, EBV and SARS-CoV-2, with TCRs annotated for multiple antigens excluded. TCRdb ran its own pipeline on the public reads, namely fastp trimming at Q25 and MiXCR clone calling, and kept in-frame beta chains. Records with the same CDR3 protein are collapsed into one entry carrying the most frequent genes and DNA. The V and J calls follow TCRdb's processing rather than the paper's. The sample table contains about 35,000 distinct CDR3 sequences; only one count was recorded for around 6% of them. The top ten hold 7% to 8.5% of the sample.

The study was a case-control design nested within a healthcare worker cohort in London, UK, with weekly nasopharyngeal swab PCR tests and blood sampling. Healthcare workers were recruited during the week of the UK lockdown, between 23 and 31 March 2020, and followed weekly for up to about 15 weeks. This clonotype was counted ten times or more. Its binding antigen is unknown. Per-base quality was not reported, and no clone a single base away is much larger than it. As encoded in the germline V gene (reference sequence), CDR1 is LNHDA while CDR2 is SQIVND. V is pruned by 3 bases and J by 2 bases, leaving 1 base of the junction without a gene match. The CDR3 has 16 amino acids, counting the end cysteine and phenylalanine. Only the CDR3 portion is preserved as DNA: 48 bases, with reading frame beginning at the first base.

Sequenced input: whole blood. The sequence derives from an adult who was a healthcare worker with PCR-confirmed SARS-CoV-2 infection or an uninfected control (not recorded which). The chain uses TRBV19 and TRBJ2-7; 16 nucleotides in the junction match TRBD2. CDR3 protein: CASSIGTSGRAYEQYF. The nucleotides are TGTGCCAGTAGTATTGGGACTAGCGGGAGGGCCTACGAGCAGTACTTC.